The sample holds one count of the clone carrying this T cell receptor beta chain. No antigen is known for it. V lost 6 bases and J lost 4, with 15 bases in between. This CDR3 is 14 amino acids long. Germline V gene sequence: CDR1 MGHRA, CDR2 YSYEKL. The data were taken from a study of PD-L1 blockade in urothelial cancer. On the study more broadly: Blood gave a median 141,255 T cells.

General study points: Below-median TCR clonality that was measured in pretreatment blood predicted better survival.

The data were produced by immunoSEQ multiplex PCR, yet TCRdb's version contains in-frame clones alone and is incomplete. The data contain some 100,000 clones, 90% to 95% of them singletons. Patients' cancers were locally advanced or metastatic urothelial carcinomas. The sequence came from a woman of 80 years or more with urothelial cancer. V and J are TRBV4-1 and TRBJ2-5; tentative D call: TRBD1 (6 bases). Material: PBMCs, obtained around atezolizumab (anti-PD-L1) treatment. CDR3 DNA: TGCGCCAGCAGGGCTTTGGACAGCGGAGAGACCCAGTACTTC. This encodes CASRALDSGETQYF.